One and the same sample provided the 22 T cell receptor beta chains below, sequenced in a study of vaccination and CD4 T cells after COVID-19. Treatment indicated: roughly 11-day PBMC culture with coronavirus spike peptide pools or control peptides (ViraFEST assay). Cultured CD4+ T cell DNA underwent sequencing with the Oncomine TCR Beta short-read assay. TCRdb ran MiXCR on the PCR reads and lists one entry per CDR3 protein. Of 9,500 to 13,000 distinct CDR3 sequences listed, approximately 46% are singletons. Antigen specificity for these receptors is unknown. The sample comprised CD4+ T cells from blood, cultured in vitro. Every receptor here comes from a human donor who had recovered from COVID-19.

This clonotype has just a few counts. The rearrangement links TRBV19 to TRBJ1-5; 12 positions agree with TRBD1. Trimming removed 4 bases from V and 3 bases from J; junction bases left unmatched: 10. Germline CDR1 reads LNHDA; CDR2 reads SQIVND (reference sequence). The CDR3 sequence is 18 residues long. CDR3 amino acids: CASSNRDRGQGNNQPQHF. DNA of the CDR3: TGTGCCAGTAGTAACCGGGACAGGGGGCAAGGTAACAATCAGCCCCAGCATTTT. The whole variable domain, filled in from reference TRBV19 and TRBJ1-5, reads DGGITQSPKYLFRKEGQNVTLSCEQNLNHDAMYWYRQDPGQGLRLIYYSQIVNDFQKGDIAEGYSVSREKKESFPLTVTSAQKNPTAFYLCASSNRDRGQGNNQPQHFGDGTRLSIL.

The chain couples TRBV11-3 to TRBJ2-3; 13 positions match TRBD2. The CDR3 runs 16 residues. Germline values: CDR1 SGHNT, CDR2 YENEEA. J gave up 4 bases and V 5 bases, and 6 bases lay outside the gene matches. The CDR3 sequence is CASSPTSGGAADTQYF. In DNA, the CDR3 is TGTGCCAGCAGCCCAACTAGCGGGGGGGCAGCAGATACGCAGTATTTT. The full variable domain, with the rest looked up from reference TRBV11-3 and TRBJ2-3, is EAGVVQSPRYKIIEKKQPVAFWCNPISGHNTLYWYLQNLGQGPELLIRYENEEAVDDSQLPKDRFSAERLKGVDSTLKIQPAELGDSAVYLCASSPTSGGAADTQYFGPGTRLTVL.

This clonotype turned up a few times. The rearrangement links TRBV11-3 to TRBJ2-5; 10 nucleotides agree with TRBD2. This CDR3 contains 15 residues. Germline CDR1 is SGHNT and CDR2 is YENEEA. V lost 3 bases, J lost 5 bases, and 6 bases stayed unmatched. CDR3 DNA sequence: TGTGCCAGCAGCTTGAGAGCTAGCGGGGGTGAGACCCAGTACTTC. This sequence encodes CASSLRASGGETQYF.

This clonotype was counted a few times. This rearrangement joins TRBV6-5 to TRBJ2-5, with 7 bases identical to TRBD1. Trimming cost V 2 bases and J 2 bases; bases outside gene matches: 5. In germline, CDR1 is MNHEY, CDR2 SVGAGI. The CDR3 covers 15 residues. The CDR3 nucleotides read TGTGCCAGCAGTTACCAAGACAGGGTACAAGAGACCCAGTACTTC. Its translation: CASSYQDRVQETQYF.

This clonotype was seen a handful of times. CDR3 nucleotide sequence: TGTGCCACCGGGGTAGTGGGGGAGACCCAGTACTTC. Its protein is CATGVVGETQYF. The rearrangement uses TRBV2 and TRBJ2-5, with a tentative D call TRBD2 (5 bases). Germline CDR1 and CDR2: SNHLY and FYNNEI. This CDR3 spans 12 amino acids. V lost 10 bases and J lost 5, with 14 bases in between.

This clonotype was seen a handful of times. This sequence joins TRBV6-4 and TRBJ1-3; D unclear. The ends were cut back, 2 bases at V and 4 bases at J, with 0 bases in the middle. The CDR3 length is 11 residues. The germline CDR1 and CDR2 sequences are MRHNA and SNTAGT. The CDR3 nucleotides are TGTGCCAGCAGTGACGGAAACACCATATATTTT. Its protein product is CASSDGNTIYF.

The rearrangement joins TRBV29-1 to TRBJ2-3; 10 nucleotides agree with TRBD2. V shed 8 bases and J 8 bases; nucleotides not matched to a gene: 4. Germline V gene lookup returns CDR1 SQVTM and CDR2 ANQGSEA. The CDR3 runs 11 residues. CDR3 region: CSTSGGVTQYF. In DNA, the CDR3 is TGCAGCACAAGCGGGGGGGTTACGCAGTATTTT.

In DNA form, the CDR3 reads TGCGCCAGCAGTCCAGCGGGGGGGCTTGGCACCGGGGAGCTGTTTTTT. As protein: CASSPAGGLGTGELFF. The chain recombines TRBV5-1 with TRBJ2-2, with TRBD2 matching 10 bases. V lost 5 bases and J lost 4; bases outside the gene matches: 8. The length of the CDR3 is 16 residues. The germline V gene encodes CDR1 SGHRS and CDR2 YFSETQ.

In DNA, the CDR3 is TGTGCCAGTAGTAAGATCGGGTCCGGGACAGCGGACCAGTACTTC. Its protein is CASSKIGSGTADQYF. The chain combines TRBV19 with TRBJ2-5; TRBD1 agrees at 7 bases. The V gene's germline CDR1 is LNHDA and CDR2 SQIVND (reference sequence). J lost 10 bases, V lost 4 bases, and 15 bases had no gene match. This CDR3 is 15 amino acids long.

This CDR3 is CASSPDAEGYEQYF. The DNA of the CDR3 is TGCGCCAGCAGCCCCGACGCGGAAGGCTACGAGCAGTACTTC. The J gene is TRBJ2-7, the V gene TRBV5-1; no definite D call. CDR3 length: 14 residues. Germline V gives CDR1 SGHRS, CDR2 YFSETQ. V was cut by 4 bases and J by 3 bases, with 14 bases left in between.

V gene TRBV12-5 combines with J gene TRBJ2-7; TRBD1 matches 7 bases. Trimming took 2 bases from V and 3 from J; bases not matched to a gene: 10. CDR1 is LGHNT, CDR2 FRNRAP, per germline. CDR3 length: 16 residues. CDR3 loop: CASGLIEGASGYEQYF. The CDR3 DNA reads as TGTGCTAGTGGTTTGATTGAGGGGGCGAGTGGCTACGAGCAGTACTTC. Full variable domain (outside the CDR3, taken from reference TRBV12-5 and TRBJ2-7): DARVTQTPRHKVTEMGQEVTMRCQPILGHNTVFWYRQTMMQGLELLAYFRNRAPLDDSGMPKDRFSAEMPDATLATLKIQPSEPRDSAVYFCASGLIEGASGYEQYFGPGTRLTVT.

This rearrangement joins TRBV7-9 to TRBJ1-5, with 7 nucleotides matching TRBD1. CDR1 SEHNR and CDR2 FQNEAQ come from the germline V gene (reference sequence). The CDR3 contains 14 residues. V lost 5 bases and J lost 4; bases outside the gene matches: 5. The CDR3 reads CASSRTGENQPQHF. In DNA, the CDR3 is TGTGCCAGCAGCAGAACAGGGGAAAATCAGCCCCAGCATTTT.

This clonotype has only a few counts. This chain links TRBV6-1 with TRBJ1-1, with D perhaps TRBD1 (6 bases). Germline V gene sequence: CDR1 MNHNS, CDR2 SASEGT. V lost 6 bases and J lost 5, with 13 bases in between. The CDR3 has 13 amino acids. The CDR3 loop reads CASRRQVGTEAFF. The CDR3 DNA reads as TGTGCCAGCAGGCGACAGGTTGGGACTGAAGCTTTCTTT.

This clonotype was seen a few times. The V gene is TRBV5-3, the J gene TRBJ1-5; D is perhaps TRBD1 (6 bases). TRBV5-3 belongs to the ORF category, with a function that is uncertain. This CDR3 is 15 amino acids long. V dropped 8 bases and J dropped 0 bases, with 15 bases sitting between them. CDR3 amino acids: CASSRGQLSNQPQHF. The CDR3 DNA reads TGTGCCAGCAGCCGGGGGCAGCTTAGCAATCAGCCCCAGCATTTT.

This clonotype was seen once. The gene calls are TRBV19 and TRBJ2-1, with no clear D. The CDR3 sequence is 15 residues long. V lost 6 bases, J lost 0 bases, and 12 bases lay in between. Germline CDR1 is LNHDA and CDR2 is SQIVND (reference sequence). CDR3 protein: CASSPLLSSYNEQFF. CDR3 nucleotides: TGTGCCAGTAGCCCCCTACTAAGCTCCTACAATGAGCAGTTCTTC.

By share, this clonotype ranks as medium-sized. V is TRBV5-1 and J is TRBJ2-3, with D perhaps matching TRBD1 or TRBD2 (5 bases each). This CDR3 spans 15 amino acids. CDR1 is SGHRS, CDR2 YFSETQ, per germline. Trimming stripped 0 bases from V and 1 base from J, with 9 bases between. CDR3 in DNA: TGCGCCAGCAGCTTGGGAGGGGCCCGCACAGATACGCAGTATTTT. Translating gives CASSLGGARTDTQYF.

The chain is built from TRBV6-1 and TRBJ1-4; D perhaps matches TRBD1 (5 bases). Between the trimmed V and J ends, which lost 10 bases and 5 bases, there was a span of 20 bases. The CDR3 loop spans 15 amino acids. Germline V CDR1 and CDR2: MNHNS, SASEGT. CDR3 bases: TGTGCCACCAAGAGGGGAGACCCGGGGAATGAAAAACTGTTTTTT. This encodes CATKRGDPGNEKLFF.

This clonotype has more than one count but fewer than ten. This sequence joins TRBV6-1 and TRBJ1-1; 8 bases are a match to TRBD1. Trimming at V came to 5 bases and at J to 0 bases, leaving 5 bases not matched to a gene. The germline V gene encodes CDR1 MNHNS and CDR2 SASEGT. CDR3 length: 15 residues. The CDR3: CASSPGTGLNTEAFF. The CDR3 DNA sequence: TGTGCCAGCAGTCCCGGGACAGGTTTGAACACTGAAGCTTTCTTT.

The rearrangement uses TRBV4-1 and TRBJ2-4, with a tentative D call TRBD2 (6 bases). The CDR3 totals 14 residues. Trimming left V 7 bases short and J 5 bases short, with 15 bases between. Germline V gives CDR1 MGHRA, CDR2 YSYEKL. The CDR3 region is CASTSLASENIQYF. The CDR3 coding sequence is TGCGCCAGCACTAGTCTAGCGTCGGAAAACATTCAGTACTTC.

This chain joins TRBV19 and TRBJ1-2, with TRBD1 matching 7 bases. The V and J ends lost 3 bases and 8 bases, in that order; junction bases with no gene match: 21. The CDR3 is 18 residues long. Germline loops: CDR1 LNHDA, CDR2 SQIVND (reference sequence). In DNA form, the CDR3 reads TGTGCCAGTAGTATCAGGGGGTCTGGGGGGGCCAACCAGGGAGGCTACACCTTC. It encodes CASSIRGSGGANQGGYTF.

V and J are TRBV3-1 and TRBJ1-2, with D maybe TRBD1 (6 bases). The V and J ends lost 1 base and 1 base respectively, with 13 bases between them. The CDR3 runs 16 residues. The germline V gene has CDR1 LGHDT and CDR2 YNNKEL (reference sequence). DNA of the CDR3: TGTGCCAGCAGCCAAGCCCACGGGACATATAACTATGGCTACACCTTC. It specifies CASSQAHGTYNYGYTF.

This rearrangement joins TRBV4-1 to TRBJ2-3; 8 nucleotides line up with TRBD2. Trimming cost V 1 base and J 4 bases; bases outside gene matches: 7. CDR1 MGHRA and CDR2 YSYEKL come from the germline V gene. The CDR3 covers 16 residues. The CDR3 region has the DNA TGCGCCAGCAGCCAAGTTATCGGGGGGGCGTCAGATACGCAGTATTTT. Translated: CASSQVIGGASDTQYF.